This T cell receptor (beta chain) appears in the sequencing data of a study of post-analysis software for immune sequencing data. As for the study in general: As for disease course, relapsing-remitting, secondary progressive and progressive-relapsing multiple sclerosis were all included. Study findings and constraints: Under F measure analysis, samples from one preparation batch co-clustered strongly. With TRBV5-6, TRBV5-1 and TRBV20-1 included, roughly five TRBV segments were more frequent in patients than in controls. Compared against controls, patients with multiple sclerosis displayed significantly lower normalized Chao1 diversity.

Built from TCR beta cDNA, the libraries had unique molecular identifiers in them. Approximately 500,000 cDNA molecules were obtained from approximately 0.91 to 9.4 million T cells. TCRdb redid the calling of the PCR reads with MiXCR, one entry per CDR3 protein. The sample has about 770,000 distinct CDR3 sequences, around 46% seen once. J gave up 7 bases and V 1 base, and 2 bases lay outside the gene matches. The CDR3 runs to 14 residues. The germline gives CDR1 SGHTA, CDR2 FQGNSA. Concerning this clonotype: Its antigen is not identified.

This receptor was obtained from a girl aged 5-17 years with multiple sclerosis. Sequences were obtained from blood. The chain joins TRBV7-2 to TRBJ2-3; 10 bases map to TRBD2. Written as DNA, the CDR3 is TGTGCCAGCAGCTTAGGGACTAGCGGTTATACGCAGTATTTT. It encodes CASSLGTSGYTQYF.